These 27 T cell receptor beta chains originate from one sample sequenced in a study of regulatory T cells in long-lasting Graves disease. Combining iRepertoire HTBI primers with Arm-PCR of CDR3 regions, the authors built TCR beta libraries. Each CDR3 protein is one row after TCRdb ran MiXCR on the multiplex PCR reads. The table records 310,000 or so distinct CDR3 sequences, under 25% of them present only once. This sample's time point: persistent/refractory GD, antithyroid drugs over 5 years with positive TRAb. PBMC-derived RNA was used for the TCR library. The starting material was peripheral blood mononuclear cells (PBMCs), obtained when the disease was refractory, from a patient treated with antithyroid drugs. All receptors come from a female donor with Graves disease.

CDR3 DNA sequence: TGTGCCAGCAGCCCCCCAGCGGGGACCTACGAGCAGTACTTC. As protein: CASSPPAGTYEQYF. This rearrangement joins TRBV7-2 to TRBJ2-7; 7 bases match TRBD2. The V and J ends lost 5 bases and 2 bases, in that order; junction bases with no gene match: 6. The CDR3 loop spans 14 amino acids. The V gene's germline CDR1 is SGHTA and CDR2 FQGNSA.

This clonotype was counted ten times or more. The chain joins TRBV11-2 to TRBJ2-7; 7 nucleotides align to TRBD1. The CDR3 covers 17 residues. Per germline, CDR1 SGHAT and CDR2 FQNNGV. Trimming at V came to 4 bases and at J to 6 bases, leaving 18 bases not matched to a gene. The CDR3 bases are TGTGCCAGCAGCTCAGGCCTCAGCCGACAGGGATCGTTCGAGCAGTACTTC. Translating it yields CASSSGLSRQGSFEQYF. Variable domain in full (rest from reference TRBV11-2 and TRBJ2-7): EAGVAQSPRYKIIEKRQSVAFWCNPISGHATLYWYQQILGQGPKLLIQFQNNGVVDDSQLPKDRFSAERLKGVDSTLKIQPAKLEDSAVYLCASSSGLSRQGSFEQYFGPGTRLTVT.

This clonotype came up a few times. The V call is TRBV5-1, the J call TRBJ2-5; 10 nucleotides line up with TRBD1. The CDR3 spans 18 residues. Germline V gives CDR1 SGHRS, CDR2 YFSETQ. Trimming removed 2 bases from V and 3 bases from J; junction bases left unmatched: 13. CDR3 in DNA: TGCGCCAGCAGCTTCCCCCCGTCGACAGGGGGCTGGGAAGAGACCCAGTACTTC. Translation gives CASSFPPSTGGWEETQYF.

This rearrangement joins TRBV6-2 or TRBV6-3 to TRBJ2-7; TRBD2 is a possible D gene (6 bases). CDR1 and CDR2 from the germline V gene are MNHEY and SVGEGT. V was pared by 2 bases and J by 0 bases, with 11 bases between. The CDR3 length is 15 residues. CDR3: CASSYVRESSYEQYF. The CDR3 bases are TGTGCCAGCAGTTACGTTCGGGAGAGCTCCTACGAGCAGTACTTC.

This clonotype was seen at least ten times. This chain uses TRBV28 with TRBJ2-7; D uncertain. The CDR3 loop spans 11 amino acids. Germline loops: CDR1 MDHEN, CDR2 SYDVKM. V lost 1 base, J lost 3 bases, and 1 base lay in between. CDR3 nucleotides: TGTGCCAGCAGTTTATACTACGAGCAGTACTTC. Amino acid sequence: CASSLYYEQYF.

In its sample, this clonotype was seen many times. This chain joins TRBV10-3 and TRBJ2-7, with D unresolved. V lost 3 bases and J 5 bases, leaving 17 bases between the germline ends. The germline V gene has CDR1 ENHRY and CDR2 SYGVKD. The CDR3 has 15 amino acids. As DNA, the CDR3 is TGTGCCATCAGTGATGGAAGGGCCTTGGGCCACGAGCAGTACTTC. It codes for CAISDGRALGHEQYF.

This clonotype has just a few counts. V gene TRBV5-1 combines with J gene TRBJ2-2, with 9 bases matching TRBD1. Germline CDR1 reads SGHRS; CDR2 reads YFSETQ. The CDR3 is made up of 16 amino acids. V was pared by 3 bases and J by 5 bases, with 8 bases of the junction left unmatched. The DNA of the CDR3 is TGCGCCAGCAGCTCGGACAGGGGTAGAGGGACCGGGGAGCTGTTTTTT. It encodes CASSSDRGRGTGELFF.

This clonotype has a handful of counts. A read error may account for a junction end that differs from germline. The CDR3 DNA reads TGTGCCAGCAGTTACATTTTACGAGACTTC. This encodes CASSYILRDF. The V and J genes are TRBV7-2 and TRBJ2-7; D unresolved. CDR1 is SGHTA and CDR2 is FQGNSA in the germline V gene. The CDR3 runs to 10 residues.

This clonotype occurred many times. The V gene is TRBV28, the J gene TRBJ2-7; 7 nucleotides line up with TRBD1. Trimming at V came to 3 bases and at J to 2 bases, leaving 7 bases not matched to a gene. The germline CDR1 and CDR2 sequences are MDHEN and SYDVKM. This CDR3 is built from 15 residues. CDR3 in amino acids: CASSFYRGSPYEQYF. The CDR3, as DNA: TGTGCCAGCAGTTTTTACAGGGGTTCCCCCTACGAGCAGTACTTC.

The chain carries TRBV19 and TRBJ1-4, with TRBD1 identical over 7 bases. The germline CDR1 and CDR2 sequences are LNHDA and SQIVND (reference sequence). Germline trimming cut 5 bases from V and 7 bases from J; bases unmatched to any gene: 7. This CDR3 is 14 amino acids long. CDR3 protein: CASSPGQPPEKLFF. The CDR3 DNA sequence: TGTGCCAGTAGTCCGGGACAGCCGCCTGAAAAACTGTTTTTT. The entire variable domain, with the rest obtained from reference TRBV19 and TRBJ1-4, is as follows: DGGITQSPKYLFRKEGQNVTLSCEQNLNHDAMYWYRQDPGQGLRLIYYSQIVNDFQKGDIAEGYSVSREKKESFPLTVTSAQKNPTAFYLCASSPGQPPEKLFFGSGTQLSVL.

This chain uses TRBV20-1 with TRBJ2-7; D is unresolved. Trimming pared 2 bases from V and 5 bases from J, leaving 13 bases between. Per germline, CDR1 DFQATT and CDR2 SNEGSKA (reference sequence). The CDR3 loop spans 13 amino acids. CDR3 nucleotide sequence: TGCAGTGCTAGAAGCCCTGGGTGGAACGAGCAGTACTTC. Its translation: CSARSPGWNEQYF.

This clonotype was recorded at least ten times. This may be a read error, as it is one base from a much larger clone. The chain uses TRBV2 and TRBJ2-5, with 12 bases lining up with TRBD2. CDR3 size: 13 residues. Unmatched junction bases numbered 0, after V lost 6 bases and J lost 4 bases. The germline CDR1 and CDR2 sequences are SNHLY and FYNNEI. DNA for the CDR3: TGTGCCAGCAGGGGACTAGCGGGAGAGACCCAGTACTTC. Translating gives CASRGLAGETQYF. Combining the CDR3 with reference TRBV2 and TRBJ2-5 gives the whole variable domain EPEVTQTPSHQVTQMGQEVILRCVPISNHLYFYWYRQILGQKVEFLVSFYNNEISEKSEIFDDQFSVERPDGSNFTLKIRSTKLEDSAMYFCASRGLAGETQYFGPGTRLLVL.

The chain uses TRBV7-2 and TRBJ2-3; D ambiguous. Germline CDR1 is SGHTA and CDR2 is FQGNSA. Trimming took 5 bases from V and 1 from J, leaving 10 bases between them. CDR3 length equals 14 residues. CDR3 DNA sequence: TGTGCCAGCAGCCCTTATGGTGGCACAGATACGCAGTATTTT. This encodes CASSPYGGTDTQYF.

This clonotype was recorded many times. The rearrangement uses TRBV28 and TRBJ2-7, with D possibly TRBD1 on 6 matching bases. The CDR3 loop spans 13 amino acids. Germline V CDR1 and CDR2: MDHEN, SYDVKM. The germline V and J ends were trimmed by 2 bases and 3 bases, with 8 bases remaining between them. The CDR3 loop reads CASSLNRDYEQYF. Written as DNA, the CDR3 is TGTGCCAGCAGTTTAAACAGGGACTACGAGCAGTACTTC.

This clonotype has ten or more counts. The rearrangement uses TRBV2 and TRBJ2-5; the D call may be TRBD1 or TRBD2 (5 bases each). Germline V gives CDR1 SNHLY, CDR2 FYNNEI. Trimming cost V 4 bases and J 2 bases, with 20 bases left between them. The CDR3 sequence is 17 residues long. The CDR3 DNA follows: TGTGCCAGCAGTGGACCCGGGACCATCAACGGGCAAGAGACCCAGTACTTC. Protein product: CASSGPGTINGQETQYF. Based on the CDR3 plus reference TRBV2 and TRBJ2-5, the full variable domain is EPEVTQTPSHQVTQMGQEVILRCVPISNHLYFYWYRQILGQKVEFLVSFYNNEISEKSEIFDDQFSVERPDGSNFTLKIRSTKLEDSAMYFCASSGPGTINGQETQYFGPGTRLLVL.

V is TRBV12-3 or TRBV12-4 and J is TRBJ2-7; no definite D call. The CDR3 is 13 residues long. The V end lost 4 bases, the J end lost 3 bases, and 10 bases lay between the germline ends. This CDR3 is CASSSIGSYEQYF. In nucleotides, the CDR3 is TGTGCCAGCAGTTCAATCGGAAGCTACGAGCAGTACTTC.

To note about this clonotype: A much larger clone differs by one base, so this may be a read error. The genes are TRBV6-2 or TRBV6-3 and TRBJ2-7; the match to TRBD2 covers 7 bases. Germline-derived CDR1 and CDR2 are MNHEY and SVGEGT. The V and J ends lost 11 bases and 3 bases, in that order; junction bases with no gene match: 7. This CDR3 is built from 12 residues. The CDR3 reads CAGGDYHYEQYF. CDR3 nucleotide sequence: TGTGCCGGTGGGGACTACCACTACGAGCAGTACTTC.

This clonotype came up many times. The rearrangement joins TRBV7-2 to TRBJ2-7; 9 positions agree with TRBD1. Germline CDR1 reads SGHTA; CDR2 reads FQGNSA. CDR3 length equals 14 residues. The junction had 6 bases not matched to a gene; V was cut back by 5 bases and J by 4 bases. As DNA, the CDR3 is TGTGCCAGCAGCGATACAGGGGGCCCATACGAGCAGTACTTC. Translated, it gives CASSDTGGPYEQYF.

The V call is TRBV20-1, the J call TRBJ2-7; TRBD1 might be the D (6 bases). V was trimmed by 5 bases and J by 4 bases, leaving 21 bases between them. Germline CDR1 reads DFQATT; CDR2 reads SNEGSKA (reference sequence). This CDR3 comprises 15 residues. CDR3 sequence reads: CSAYLHTTGWYEQYF. The DNA of the CDR3 is TGCAGTGCTTACCTTCATACCACAGGGTGGTACGAGCAGTACTTC.

The chain employs TRBV29-1 and TRBJ1-1; D is undetermined. V was cut by 5 bases and J by 1 base, with 26 bases left in between. The CDR3 is 18 amino acids. The V gene's germline CDR1 is SQVTM and CDR2 ANQGSEA. The CDR3 spells CSVTPRRYLLRGNTEAFF. In nucleotides, the CDR3 is TGCAGCGTTACCCCCCGCCGATACCTCCTACGCGGGAACACTGAAGCTTTCTTT.

This clonotype has just a few counts. The chain uses TRBV30 and TRBJ1-2; 7 bases agree with TRBD1. This CDR3 spans 13 amino acids. Looked up from germline, CDR1 is GTSNPN and CDR2 is SVGIG (reference sequence). The ends lost 5 bases at V and 3 bases at J; junction bases unmatched: 6. CDR3 coding DNA: TGTGCCTGGGGGCCCGACAGGGACTATGGCTACACCTTC. Its translation: CAWGPDRDYGYTF.

There are many counts of this clonotype. The DNA for the CDR3 is TGTGCCAGCAGCATACAGGGGGCGAGGGCTGAAGCTTTCTTT. Translation gives CASSIQGARAEAFF. The chain carries TRBV7-2 and TRBJ1-1; 9 bases are a match to TRBD1. Germline lookup yields CDR1 SGHTA and CDR2 FQGNSA. The junction had 7 bases not matched to a gene; V was cut back by 5 bases and J by 6 bases. The CDR3 is made up of 14 amino acids.

The chain carries TRBV28 and TRBJ2-1; 14 nucleotides align to TRBD2. Germline assignment: CDR1 MDHEN and CDR2 SYDVKM. Germline trimming cut 5 bases from V and 9 bases from J; bases unmatched to any gene: 6. The CDR3 length is 15 residues. The CDR3 protein is CASSKGLAGVVEQFF. For the CDR3, the DNA is TGTGCCAGCAGTAAGGGACTAGCGGGAGTAGTTGAGCAGTTCTTC.

This clonotype was seen a handful of times. The rearrangement joins TRBV15 to TRBJ2-7; 11 nucleotides align to TRBD1. Germline trimming cut 1 base from V and 2 bases from J; bases unmatched to any gene: 10. CDR1 is LNHNV and CDR2 is YYDKDF in the germline V gene (reference sequence). The CDR3 has 18 residues. The CDR3 DNA reads TGTGCCACCAGCAGAGGACCCCCGGGACAGGGGGTTACCTACGAGCAGTACTTC. This codes for CATSRGPPGQGVTYEQYF.

This clonotype appeared a few times. This chain joins TRBV6-1 and TRBJ2-7; no reliable D call. The CDR3 extends over 12 amino acids. V dropped 6 bases and J dropped 2 bases, with 8 bases sitting between them. Germline loops: CDR1 MNHNS, CDR2 SASEGT. The CDR3 loop is CASRGAPYEQYF. The CDR3 DNA follows: TGTGCCAGCAGAGGAGCCCCCTACGAGCAGTACTTC.

This clonotype occurred many times. J is TRBJ2-1 and V is TRBV11-2; D unresolved. Deletions cut 0 bases from V and 4 bases from J, with 4 bases between. The germline V gene has CDR1 SGHAT and CDR2 FQNNGV. CDR3 length: 13 residues. CDR3 sequence (DNA): TGTGCCAGCAGCTTAGACGCTTACAATGAGCAGTTCTTC. Protein: CASSLDAYNEQFF. The full variable domain, with the rest looked up from reference TRBV11-2 and TRBJ2-1, is EAGVAQSPRYKIIEKRQSVAFWCNPISGHATLYWYQQILGQGPKLLIQFQNNGVVDDSQLPKDRFSAERLKGVDSTLKIQPAKLEDSAVYLCASSLDAYNEQFFGPGTRLTVL.

Comments on this clonotype: The CDR3 does not end in the conserved phenylalanine or tryptophan, so this is likely a read error. The rearrangement joins TRBV28 to TRBJ1-2; 11 nucleotides align to TRBD1. Germline V lookup: CDR1 MDHEN, CDR2 SYDVKM. V gave up 3 bases and J gave up 4 bases; unmatched junction bases: 4. The CDR3 spans 15 residues. This chain's CDR3 is CASSFGDRGFYGYTL. The CDR3 DNA sequence: TGTGCCAGCAGTTTCGGGGACAGGGGGTTCTATGGCTACACCCTC.